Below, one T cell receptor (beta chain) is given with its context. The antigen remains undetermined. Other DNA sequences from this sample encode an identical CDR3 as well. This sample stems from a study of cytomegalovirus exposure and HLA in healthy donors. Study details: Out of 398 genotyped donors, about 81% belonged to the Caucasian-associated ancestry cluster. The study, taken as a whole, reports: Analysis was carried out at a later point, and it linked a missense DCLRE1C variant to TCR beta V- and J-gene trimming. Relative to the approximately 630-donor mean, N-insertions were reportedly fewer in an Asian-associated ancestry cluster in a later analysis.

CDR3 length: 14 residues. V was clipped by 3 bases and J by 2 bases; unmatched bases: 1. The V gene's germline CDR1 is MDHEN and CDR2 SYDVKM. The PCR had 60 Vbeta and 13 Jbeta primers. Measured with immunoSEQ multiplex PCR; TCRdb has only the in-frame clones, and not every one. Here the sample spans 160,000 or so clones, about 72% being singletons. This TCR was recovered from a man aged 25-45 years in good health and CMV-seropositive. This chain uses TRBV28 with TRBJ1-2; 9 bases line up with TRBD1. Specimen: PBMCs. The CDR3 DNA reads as TGTGCCAGCAGTTTGGGACAGGGAAACTATGGCTACACCTTC. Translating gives CASSLGQGNYGYTF.